This T cell receptor (beta chain) was sequenced in a study of neurological immune-mediated disorders. Whenever a sequencing run was performed, it yielded over 170 million TCR-beta sequences from 15-18 subjects. From the 5' RACE reads, TCRdb called clonotypes with MiXCR, one entry per CDR3 protein. The repertoire consists of about 38,000 distinct CDR3 sequences, with approximately 10% occurring once and the leading ten covering roughly 3.9%. In its sample, this clonotype was seen many times. The sequence was obtained from a woman aged 30 to 39 with HTLV-1-associated myelopathy (HAM/TSP). Sequencing was done on a sample of CD4+ T cells from blood.

The CDR3 reads CSARAAGGQTRNTEAFF. Written as DNA, the CDR3 is TGCAGTGCTAGAGCGGCAGGGGGCCAAACCAGAAACACTGAAGCTTTCTTT. The chain couples TRBV20-1 to TRBJ1-1; TRBD1 matches 8 bases. CDR1 and CDR2 from the germline V gene are DFQATT and SNEGSKA (reference sequence). Unmatched junction bases numbered 12, after V lost 1 base and J lost 2 bases. This CDR3 has 17 amino acids.